These T cell receptor beta chains were read from a single sample in a study of T cells in Graves' hyperthyroidism and ophthalmopathy. TCRdb analysed the multiplex PCR reads with MiXCR anew, one entry per CDR3 protein. The data hold some 350,000 distinct CDR3 sequences, with approximately 19% observed a single time. Sequencing input: blood. Receptors originate from a woman aged 18-30 years with Graves' hyperthyroidism. Both conserved end residues are part of each CDR3. Fields, in order: D gene, J gene, V gene, clone size, CDR3 protein, CDR3 DNA. A D gene is named only where the DNA matches it firmly. Size is omitted from some rows. Given values are once, few, many or a class for expanded clones.

d_gene: NA; j_gene: TRBJ2-5; v_gene: TRBV6-5; abundance: many; CDR3aa: CASSYLVETQYF; CDR3nt: TGTGCCAGCAGTTACTTGGTAGAGACCCAGTACTTC
d_gene: NA; j_gene: TRBJ2-5; v_gene: TRBV6-5; abundance: many; CDR3aa: CASSYSPGGMATQYF; CDR3nt: TGTGCCAGCAGTTACTCGCCAGGCGGGATGGCGACCCAGTACTTC
d_gene: NA; j_gene: TRBJ2-7; v_gene: TRBV14; abundance: NA; CDR3aa: CASSPTRTYEQYF; CDR3nt: TGTGCCAGCAGCCCGACAAGAACCTACGAGCAGTACTTC
d_gene: NA; j_gene: TRBJ1-3; v_gene: TRBV29-1; abundance: many; CDR3aa: CSVSGRGAPFTGNTIYF; CDR3nt: TGCAGCGTTAGTGGGCGGGGAGCCCCTTTCACTGGAAACACCATATATTTT
d_gene: TRBD1; j_gene: TRBJ1-2; v_gene: TRBV6-4; abundance: NA; CDR3aa: CAIDPGQGSYGYTF; CDR3nt: TGTGCCATCGATCCTGGACAGGGAAGCTATGGCTACACCTTC
d_gene: NA; j_gene: TRBJ2-7; v_gene: TRBV4-1; abundance: many; CDR3aa: CASSQDWGRGYSYEQYF; CDR3nt: TGCGCCAGCAGCCAAGATTGGGGACGGGGCTATTCCTACGAGCAGTACTTC
d_gene: NA; j_gene: TRBJ2-2; v_gene: TRBV30; abundance: NA; CDR3aa: CAWSLAATAGELFF; CDR3nt: TGTGCCTGGAGCCTTGCGGCGACGGCCGGGGAGCTGTTTTTT
d_gene: TRBD1; j_gene: TRBJ1-4; v_gene: TRBV9; abundance: NA; CDR3aa: CASSATGVLGEKLFF; CDR3nt: TGTGCCAGCAGCGCCACAGGGGTATTAGGTGAAAAACTGTTTTTT
d_gene: TRBD2; j_gene: TRBJ2-5; v_gene: TRBV30; abundance: many; CDR3aa: CAWISGGGETQYF; CDR3nt: TGTGCCTGGATCTCTGGGGGGGGAGAGACCCAGTACTTC
d_gene: NA; j_gene: TRBJ2-5; v_gene: TRBV7-3; abundance: many; CDR3aa: CASSSRLGETQYF; CDR3nt: TGTGCCAGCAGCTCAAGGTTGGGCGAGACCCAGTACTTC
d_gene: TRBD1; j_gene: TRBJ2-7; v_gene: TRBV29-1; abundance: NA; CDR3aa: CSVAGQGEYEQYF; CDR3nt: TGCAGCGTTGCTGGACAGGGGGAATACGAGCAGTACTTC
d_gene: NA; j_gene: TRBJ2-2; v_gene: TRBV6-1; abundance: many; CDR3aa: CASREQGDTGELFF; CDR3nt: TGTGCCAGCAGAGAACAGGGAGACACCGGGGAGCTGTTTTTT
d_gene: TRBD1; j_gene: TRBJ2-7; v_gene: TRBV6-1; abundance: many; CDR3aa: CASLDRDHYEQYF; CDR3nt: TGTGCCAGTTTGGACAGGGACCACTACGAGCAGTACTTC
d_gene: TRBD1; j_gene: TRBJ1-5; v_gene: TRBV2; abundance: many; CDR3aa: CASSEDRSQLLPQHF; CDR3nt: TGTGCCAGCAGTGAGGACAGGTCCCAACTACTGCCCCAGCATTTT
d_gene: TRBD1; j_gene: TRBJ1-1; v_gene: TRBV11-2; abundance: NA; CDR3aa: CASTTGTENRAFF; CDR3nt: TGTGCCAGCACTACCGGGACAGAGAACAGAGCTTTCTTT